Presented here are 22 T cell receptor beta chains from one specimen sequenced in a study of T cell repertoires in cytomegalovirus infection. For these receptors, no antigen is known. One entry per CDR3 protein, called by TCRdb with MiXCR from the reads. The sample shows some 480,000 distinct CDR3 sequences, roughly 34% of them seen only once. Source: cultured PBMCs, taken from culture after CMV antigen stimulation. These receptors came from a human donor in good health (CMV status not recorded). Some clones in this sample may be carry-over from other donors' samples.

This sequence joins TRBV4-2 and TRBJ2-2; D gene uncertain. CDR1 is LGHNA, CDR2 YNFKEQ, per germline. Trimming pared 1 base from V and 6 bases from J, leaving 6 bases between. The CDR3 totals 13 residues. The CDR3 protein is CASSQGSPGELFF. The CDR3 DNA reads TGTGCCAGCAGCCAAGGATCCCCCGGGGAGCTGTTTTTT.

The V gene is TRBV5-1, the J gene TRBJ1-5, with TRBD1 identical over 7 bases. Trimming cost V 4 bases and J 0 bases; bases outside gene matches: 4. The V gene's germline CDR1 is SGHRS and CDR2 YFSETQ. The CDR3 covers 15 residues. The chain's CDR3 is CASSEGQASNQPQHF. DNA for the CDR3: TGCGCCAGCAGCGAAGGACAGGCTAGCAATCAGCCCCAGCATTTT.

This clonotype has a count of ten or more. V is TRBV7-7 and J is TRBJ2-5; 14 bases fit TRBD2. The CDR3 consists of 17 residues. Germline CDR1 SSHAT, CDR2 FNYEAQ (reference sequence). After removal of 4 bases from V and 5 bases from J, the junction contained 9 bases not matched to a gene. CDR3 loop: CASSSSGLAGVGETQYF. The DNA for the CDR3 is TGTGCCAGCAGCTCATCGGGACTAGCGGGAGTCGGTGAGACCCAGTACTTC.

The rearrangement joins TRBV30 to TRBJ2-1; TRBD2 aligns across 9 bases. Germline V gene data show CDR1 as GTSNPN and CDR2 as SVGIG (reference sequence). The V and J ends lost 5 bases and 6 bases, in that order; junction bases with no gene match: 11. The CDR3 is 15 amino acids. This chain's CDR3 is CAWVPSGRFRNEQFF. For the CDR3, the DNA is TGTGCCTGGGTCCCAAGCGGGAGGTTCCGCAATGAGCAGTTCTTC.

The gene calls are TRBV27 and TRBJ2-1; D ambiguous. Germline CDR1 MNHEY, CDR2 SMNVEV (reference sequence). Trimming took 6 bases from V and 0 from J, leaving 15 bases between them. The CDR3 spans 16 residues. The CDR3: CASSRTGSSSYNEQFF. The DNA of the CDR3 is TGTGCCAGCAGCCGCACCGGTTCTTCCTCCTACAATGAGCAGTTCTTC.

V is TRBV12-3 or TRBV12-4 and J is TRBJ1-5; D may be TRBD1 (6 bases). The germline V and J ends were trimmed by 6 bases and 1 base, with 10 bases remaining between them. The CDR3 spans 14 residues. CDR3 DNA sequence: TGTGCCAGCAGGAGGGGGTCCAGCAATCAGCCCCAGCATTTT. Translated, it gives CASRRGSSNQPQHF.

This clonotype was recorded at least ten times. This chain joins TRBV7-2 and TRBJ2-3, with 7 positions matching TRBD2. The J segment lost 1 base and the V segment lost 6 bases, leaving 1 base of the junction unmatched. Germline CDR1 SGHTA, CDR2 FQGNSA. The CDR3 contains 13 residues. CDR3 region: CASSRGGTDTQYF. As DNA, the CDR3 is TGTGCCAGCAGTCGGGGGGGCACAGATACGCAGTATTTT. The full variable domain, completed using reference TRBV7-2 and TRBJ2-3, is GAGVSQSPSNKVTEKGKDVELRCDPISGHTALYWYRQSLGQGLEFLIYFQGNSAPDKSGLPSDRFSAERTGGSVSTLTIQRTQQEDSAVYLCASSRGGTDTQYFGPGTRLTVL.

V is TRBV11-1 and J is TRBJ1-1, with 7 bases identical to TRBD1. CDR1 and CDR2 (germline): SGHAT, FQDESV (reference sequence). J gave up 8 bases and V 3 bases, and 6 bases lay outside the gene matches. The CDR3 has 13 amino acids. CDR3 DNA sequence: TGTGCCAGCAGCTTTACAGGGGTTGGAGAAGCTTTCTTT. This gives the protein CASSFTGVGEAFF.

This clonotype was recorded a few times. This CDR3 reads CASSLGRRGRKKNIQYF. DNA for the CDR3: TGTGCCAGCAGCTTAGGTCGTCGCGGACGGAAGAAAAACATTCAGTACTTC. This rearrangement joins TRBV7-8 to TRBJ2-4; D gene uncertain. Between the trimmed V and J ends, which lost 1 base and 4 bases, there was a span of 17 bases. CDR1 and CDR2 from the germline V gene are SGHVS and FQNEAQ. The CDR3 is 17 residues long.

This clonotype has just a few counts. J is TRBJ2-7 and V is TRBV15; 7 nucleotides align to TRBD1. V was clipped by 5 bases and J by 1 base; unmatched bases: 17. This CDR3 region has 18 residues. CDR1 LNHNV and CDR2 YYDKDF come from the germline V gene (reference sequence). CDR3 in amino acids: CATSPTGNQLEFSYEQYF. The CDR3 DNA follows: TGTGCCACCAGCCCGACAGGGAATCAACTAGAGTTTTCCTACGAGCAGTACTTC.

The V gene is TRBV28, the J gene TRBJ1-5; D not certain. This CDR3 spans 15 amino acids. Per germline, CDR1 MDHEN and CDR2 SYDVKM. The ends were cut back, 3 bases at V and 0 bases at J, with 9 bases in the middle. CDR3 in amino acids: CASSFVRDSNQPQHF. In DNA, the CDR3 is TGTGCCAGCAGTTTTGTCCGAGATAGCAATCAGCCCCAGCATTTT.

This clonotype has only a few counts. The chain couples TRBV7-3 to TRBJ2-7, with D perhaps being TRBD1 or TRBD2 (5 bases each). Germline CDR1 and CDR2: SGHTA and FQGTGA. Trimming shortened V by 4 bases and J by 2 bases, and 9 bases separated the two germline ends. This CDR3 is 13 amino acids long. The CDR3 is CASSSRGTYEQYF. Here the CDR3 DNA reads TGTGCCAGCAGCTCGAGGGGAACCTACGAGCAGTACTTC.

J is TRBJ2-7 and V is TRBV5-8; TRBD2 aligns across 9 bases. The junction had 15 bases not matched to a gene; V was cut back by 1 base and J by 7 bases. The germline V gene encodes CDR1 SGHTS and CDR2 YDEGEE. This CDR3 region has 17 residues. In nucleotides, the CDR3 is TGTGCCAGCAGCTTGAAGTTGGGGGTAGCGGGAGCCCTGGAGCAGTACGTC. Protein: CASSLKLGVAGALEQYV.

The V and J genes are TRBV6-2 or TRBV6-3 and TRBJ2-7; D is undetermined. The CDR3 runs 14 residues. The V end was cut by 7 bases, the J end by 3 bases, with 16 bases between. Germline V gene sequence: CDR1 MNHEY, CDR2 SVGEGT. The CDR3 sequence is CASNPQGTNYEQYF. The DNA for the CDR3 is TGTGCCAGCAACCCCCAAGGTACCAACTACGAGCAGTACTTC.

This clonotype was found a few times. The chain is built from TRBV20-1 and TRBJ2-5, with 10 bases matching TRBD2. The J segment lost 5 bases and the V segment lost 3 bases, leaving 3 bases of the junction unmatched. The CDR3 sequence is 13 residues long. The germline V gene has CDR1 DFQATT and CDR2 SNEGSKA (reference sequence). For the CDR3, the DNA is TGCAGTGCTAGTAGCGGGGGGAGCGAGACCCAGTACTTC. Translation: CSASSGGSETQYF.

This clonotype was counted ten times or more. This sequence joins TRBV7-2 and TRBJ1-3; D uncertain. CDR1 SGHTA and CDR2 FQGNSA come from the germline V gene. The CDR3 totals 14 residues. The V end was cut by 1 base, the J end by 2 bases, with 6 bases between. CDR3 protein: CASSLGMTGNTIYF. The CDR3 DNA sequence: TGTGCCAGCAGCTTAGGGATGACTGGAAACACCATATATTTT.

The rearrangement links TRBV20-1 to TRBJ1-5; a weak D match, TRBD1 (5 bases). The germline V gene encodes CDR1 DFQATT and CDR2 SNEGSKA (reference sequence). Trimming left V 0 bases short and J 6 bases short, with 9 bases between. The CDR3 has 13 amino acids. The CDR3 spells CSAREPGGQPQHF. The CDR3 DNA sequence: TGCAGTGCTAGAGAGCCTGGGGGTCAGCCCCAGCATTTT.

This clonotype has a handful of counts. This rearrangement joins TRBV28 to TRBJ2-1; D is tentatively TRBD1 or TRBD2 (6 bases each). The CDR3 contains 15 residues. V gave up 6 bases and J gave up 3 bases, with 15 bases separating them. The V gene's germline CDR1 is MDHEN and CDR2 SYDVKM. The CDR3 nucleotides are TGTGCCAGCAGCTCCGGGGGCGCCATCTACAATGAGCAGTTCTTC. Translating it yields CASSSGGAIYNEQFF.

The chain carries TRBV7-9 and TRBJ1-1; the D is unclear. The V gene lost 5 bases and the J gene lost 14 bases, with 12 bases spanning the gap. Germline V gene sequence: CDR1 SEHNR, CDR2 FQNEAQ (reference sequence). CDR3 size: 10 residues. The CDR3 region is CASSGPSGFF. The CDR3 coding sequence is TGTGCCAGCAGCGGACCCTCGGGATTCTTT. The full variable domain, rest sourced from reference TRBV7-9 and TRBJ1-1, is DTGVSQNPRHKITKRGQNVTFRCDPISEHNRLYWYRQTLGQGPEFLTYFQNEAQLEKSRLLSDRFSAERPKGSFSTLEIQRTEQGDSAMYLCASSGPSGFFGQGTRLTVV.

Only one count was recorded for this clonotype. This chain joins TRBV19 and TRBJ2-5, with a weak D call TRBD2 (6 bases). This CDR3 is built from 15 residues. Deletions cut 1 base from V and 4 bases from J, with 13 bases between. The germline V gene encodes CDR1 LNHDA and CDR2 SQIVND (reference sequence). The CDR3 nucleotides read TGTGCCAGTAGTATAGTTGGGACGGGGGTAGAGACCCAGTACTTC. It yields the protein CASSIVGTGVETQYF.

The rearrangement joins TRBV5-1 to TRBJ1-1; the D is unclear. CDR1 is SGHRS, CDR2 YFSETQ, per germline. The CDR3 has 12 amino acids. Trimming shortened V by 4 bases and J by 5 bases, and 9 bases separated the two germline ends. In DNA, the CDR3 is TGCGCCAGCAGCAGTAGGGCAACTGAAGCTTTCTTT. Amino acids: CASSSRATEAFF.

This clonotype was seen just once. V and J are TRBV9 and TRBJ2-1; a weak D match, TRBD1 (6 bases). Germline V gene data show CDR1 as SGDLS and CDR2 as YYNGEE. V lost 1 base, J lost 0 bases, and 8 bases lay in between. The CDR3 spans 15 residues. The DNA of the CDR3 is TGTGCCAGCAGCGTAATAGGGGGCTCCTACAATGAGCAGTTCTTC. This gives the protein CASSVIGGSYNEQFF. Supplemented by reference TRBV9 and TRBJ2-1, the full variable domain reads DSGVTQTPKHLITATGQRVTLRCSPRSGDLSVYWYQQSLDQGLQFLIQYYNGEERAKGNILERFSAQQFPDLHSELNLSSLELGDSALYFCASSVIGGSYNEQFFGPGTRLTVL.